The rows below give T cell receptor beta chains drawn from one sample of a study of cytomegalovirus exposure and HLA in healthy donors. The repertoire was sequenced with immunoSEQ multiplex PCR; TCRdb's copy has only in-frame clones and lacks some. The sample lists roughly 200,000 clones, approximately 80% seen once, with approximately 2.8% in the top ten. The specimen sequenced was PBMCs. Receptors were obtained from a man aged 30 to 39 in good health and CMV-seronegative. CDR3s include the opening cysteine and the closing phenylalanine or tryptophan. The order of the fields is V gene, CDR3 length, CDR3 protein.

V gene: TRBV5-4; CDR3 length: 14; CDR3 protein: CASSLRLAGDTQYF
V gene: TRBV27; CDR3 length: 15; CDR3 protein: CASNPRGGGWETQYF
V gene: TRBV5-6; CDR3 length: 18; CDR3 protein: CASSLGQEPWELNYGYTF
V gene: TRBV11-2; CDR3 length: 14; CDR3 protein: CASSQDRSTDTQYF
V gene: TRBV5-6; CDR3 length: 14; CDR3 protein: CASSQTGTNEKLFF
V gene: TRBV5-6; CDR3 length: 16; CDR3 protein: CASSLAGGGTYNEQFF
V gene: TRBV7-2; CDR3 length: 15; CDR3 protein: CATQGYQGGYNEQFF
V gene: TRBV7-9; CDR3 length: 17; CDR3 protein: CASSFGVGRGGDTEAFF
V gene: TRBV11-2; CDR3 length: 16; CDR3 protein: CASSFSASGGGDTQYF
V gene: TRBV5-1; CDR3 length: 15; CDR3 protein: CASSLTGSGNSPLHF
V gene: TRBV7-9; CDR3 length: 18; CDR3 protein: CASSPPGIFEGPTDTQYF
V gene: TRBV7-6; CDR3 length: 16; CDR3 protein: CASSQETGLVNTEAFF
V gene: TRBV4-1; CDR3 length: 15; CDR3 protein: CASSQDQGISYEQYF
V gene: TRBV6-6; CDR3 length: 14; CDR3 protein: CASTKVVDTGELFF
V gene: TRBV7-2; CDR3 length: 14; CDR3 protein: CASSPQGRTSPLHF
V gene: TRBV10-3; CDR3 length: 15; CDR3 protein: CAISESETSVDTQYF
V gene: TRBV28; CDR3 length: 14; CDR3 protein: CASSLPGQGMGYTF
V gene: TRBV6-5; CDR3 length: 14; CDR3 protein: CATQEYLYTGELFF
V gene: TRBV7-2; CDR3 length: 15; CDR3 protein: CASSFGGGLTDTQYF
V gene: TRBV5-1; CDR3 length: 15; CDR3 protein: CASRVRSGLTGELFF
V gene: TRBV4-2; CDR3 length: 17; CDR3 protein: CASSHTMTSGLTDTQYF
V gene: TRBV7-9; CDR3 length: 15; CDR3 protein: CASSLMRVNTGELFF
V gene: TRBV6-5; CDR3 length: 15; CDR3 protein: CASRNRGGNTGELFF
V gene: TRBV5-1; CDR3 length: 16; CDR3 protein: CASSPGLAGVQNIQYF
V gene: TRBV18; CDR3 length: 13; CDR3 protein: CASSPTTNTEAFF
V gene: TRBV5-4; CDR3 length: 13; CDR3 protein: CASRGGENTEAFF